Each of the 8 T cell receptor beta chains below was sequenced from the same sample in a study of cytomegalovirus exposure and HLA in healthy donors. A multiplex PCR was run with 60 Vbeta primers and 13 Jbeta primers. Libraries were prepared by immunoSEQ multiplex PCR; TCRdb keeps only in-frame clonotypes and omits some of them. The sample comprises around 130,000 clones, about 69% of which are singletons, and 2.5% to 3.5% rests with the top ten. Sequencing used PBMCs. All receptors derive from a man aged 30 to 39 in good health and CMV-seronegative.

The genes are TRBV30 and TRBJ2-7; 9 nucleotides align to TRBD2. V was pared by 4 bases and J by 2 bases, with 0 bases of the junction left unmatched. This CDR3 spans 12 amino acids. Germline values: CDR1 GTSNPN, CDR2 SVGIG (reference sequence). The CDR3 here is CAWTSGAYEQYF. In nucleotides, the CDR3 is TGTGCCTGGACTAGCGGGGCCTACGAGCAGTACTTC.

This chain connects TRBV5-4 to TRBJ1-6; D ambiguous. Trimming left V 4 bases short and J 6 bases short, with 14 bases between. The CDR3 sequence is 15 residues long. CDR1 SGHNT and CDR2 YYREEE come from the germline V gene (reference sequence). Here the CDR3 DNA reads TGTGCCAGCAGCGTGGACCCTACTATTAATTCACCCCTCCACTTT. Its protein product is CASSVDPTINSPLHF. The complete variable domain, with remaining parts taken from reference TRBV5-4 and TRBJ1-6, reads ETGVTQSPTHLIKTRGQQVTLRCSSQSGHNTVSWYQQALGQGPQFIFQYYREEENGRGNFPPRFSGLQFPNYSSELNVNALELDDSALYLCASSVDPTINSPLHFGNGTRLTVT.

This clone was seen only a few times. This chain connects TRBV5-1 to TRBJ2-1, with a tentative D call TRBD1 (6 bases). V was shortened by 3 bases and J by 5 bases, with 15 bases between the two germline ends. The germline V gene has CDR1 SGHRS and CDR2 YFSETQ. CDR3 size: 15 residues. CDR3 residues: CASSSYRVPDNEQFF. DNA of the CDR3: TGCGCCAGCAGCTCTTACAGGGTGCCGGACAATGAGCAGTTCTTC.

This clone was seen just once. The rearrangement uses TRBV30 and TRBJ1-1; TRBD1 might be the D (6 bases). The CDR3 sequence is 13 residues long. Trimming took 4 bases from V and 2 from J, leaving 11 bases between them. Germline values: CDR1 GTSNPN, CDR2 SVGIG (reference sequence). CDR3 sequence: CAWNRERNTEAFF. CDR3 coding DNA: TGTGCCTGGAACAGGGAACGTAACACTGAAGCTTTCTTT. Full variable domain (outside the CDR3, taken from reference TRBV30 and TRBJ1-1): SQTIHQWPATLVQPVGSPLSLECTVEGTSNPNLYWYRQAAGRGLQLLFYSVGIGQISSEVPQNLSASRPQDRQFILSSKKLLLSDSGFYLCAWNRERNTEAFFGQGTRLTVV.

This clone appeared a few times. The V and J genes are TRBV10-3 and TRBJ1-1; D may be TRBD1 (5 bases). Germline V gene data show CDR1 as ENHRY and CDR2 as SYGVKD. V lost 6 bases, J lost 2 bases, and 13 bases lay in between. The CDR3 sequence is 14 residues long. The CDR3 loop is CAIRQGRSNTEAFF. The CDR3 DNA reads TGTGCCATCAGGCAGGGCCGGAGTAACACTGAAGCTTTCTTT.

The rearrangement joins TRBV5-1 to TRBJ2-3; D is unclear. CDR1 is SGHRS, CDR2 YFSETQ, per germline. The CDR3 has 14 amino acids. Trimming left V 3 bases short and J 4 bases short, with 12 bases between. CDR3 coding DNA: TGCGCCAGCAGCTACAGTAGGTGGGCAGATACGCAGTATTTT. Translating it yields CASSYSRWADTQYF. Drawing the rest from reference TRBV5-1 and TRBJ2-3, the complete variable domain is KAGVTQTPRYLIKTRGQQVTLSCSPISGHRSVSWYQQTPGQGLQFLFEYFSETQRNKGNFPGRFSGRQFSNSRSEMNVSTLELGDSALYLCASSYSRWADTQYFGPGTRLTVL.

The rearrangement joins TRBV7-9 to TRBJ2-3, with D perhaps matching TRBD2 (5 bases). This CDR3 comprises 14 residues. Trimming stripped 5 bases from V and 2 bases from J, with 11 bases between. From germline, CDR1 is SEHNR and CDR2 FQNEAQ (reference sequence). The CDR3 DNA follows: TGTGCCAGCAGCGCGGGCCGGGACACAGATACGCAGTATTTT. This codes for CASSAGRDTDTQYF. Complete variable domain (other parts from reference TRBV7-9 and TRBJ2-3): DTGVSQNPRHKITKRGQNVTFRCDPISEHNRLYWYRQTLGQGPEFLTYFQNEAQLEKSRLLSDRFSAERPKGSFSTLEIQRTEQGDSAMYLCASSAGRDTDTQYFGPGTRLTVL.

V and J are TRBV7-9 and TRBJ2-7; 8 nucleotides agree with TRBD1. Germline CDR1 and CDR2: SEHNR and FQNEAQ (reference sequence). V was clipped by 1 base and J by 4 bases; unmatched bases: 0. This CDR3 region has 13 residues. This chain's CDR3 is CASSLDRGYEQYF. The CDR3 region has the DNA TGTGCCAGCAGCTTAGACAGGGGGTACGAGCAGTACTTC.